These T cell receptor beta chains were read from a single sample in a study of CD8 T cells in Susac syndrome. TCRdb redid the calling of the immunoSEQ multiplex PCR reads with MiXCR, one entry per CDR3 protein. The data show about 240,000 distinct CDR3 sequences, almost 97% seen once. The sequenced material came from CD4+ T cells from PBMCs. The receptors shown here come from a human donor with Susac syndrome. Both conserved end residues are part of each CDR3. D genes are given only for firm matches. Size tells how often a clone was seen (once, few, many) or the class of an expanded clone, and some rows leave it out.

D	V	J	size	DNA	CDR3
TRBD1	TRBV12-3/TRBV12-4	TRBJ1-1	few	TGTGCCAGCAGCTTAACAGGGGACACTGAAGCTTTCTTT	CASSLTGDTEAFF
.	TRBV27	TRBJ2-3	.	TGTGCCAGCGGCCCCCGCGGCACAGATACGCAGTATTTT	CASGPRGTDTQYF
.	TRBV28	TRBJ2-5	.	TGTGCCAGCAGTTTTTCTGGCGGTAGCTCCCAAGAGACCCAGTACTTC	CASSFSGGSSQETQYF
.	TRBV7-9	TRBJ2-3	.	TGTGCCAGCACCCCCGATACGCAGTATTTT	CASTPDTQYF
TRBD2	TRBV27	TRBJ2-3	.	TGTGCCAGCAGTTTGATCGTGGCGGGGGGCACGGATACGCAGTATTTT	CASSLIVAGGTDTQYF
.	TRBV20-1	TRBJ2-2	.	TGCAGTGTTCGGGTAACCGGGGAGCTGTTTTTT	CSVRVTGELFF
.	TRBV30	TRBJ1-5	.	TGTGCCTGGACCGCCGGCAGGGGTAATCAGCCCCAGCATTTT	CAWTAGRGNQPQHF
TRBD2	TRBV7-3	TRBJ2-3	.	TGTGCCAGCAGCTCCGCTAGCGGGAGTGGGGATACGCAGTATTTT	CASSSASGSGDTQYF
TRBD2	TRBV2	TRBJ2-1	once	TGTGCCAGCAGTGGGGAGGGACCTCTTGAGCAGTTCTTC	CASSGEGPLEQFF
TRBD2	TRBV30	TRBJ2-3	.	TGTGCCTGTCTCGCGGGAGAACAAGATACGCAGTATTTT	CACLAGEQDTQYF
TRBD1	TRBV20-1	TRBJ2-7	once	TGCAGTGCAATTACCGGGACAGGGTTCTACGAGCAGTACTTC	CSAITGTGFYEQYF
.	TRBV28	TRBJ1-1	.	TGTGCCAGCATCTACCGGGACCGTGAAGCTTTCTTT	CASIYRDREAFF
.	TRBV4-1	TRBJ2-1	.	TGCGCCAGCAGCCAACCCGGAGAGCTAGCGCTTTTGGTCAATGAGCAGTTCTTC	CASSQPGELALLVNEQFF
TRBD2	TRBV9	TRBJ2-3	.	TGTGCCAGCAGCGACACTAGCGGCCCCACAGATACGCAGTATTTT	CASSDTSGPTDTQYF
TRBD1	TRBV12-3/TRBV12-4	TRBJ2-7	.	TGTGCCAGCAGACCCGGGACAGTAAGTGAGCAGTACTTC	CASRPGTVSEQYF
.	TRBV7-7	TRBJ2-2	.	TGTGCTAGCAGCTTAGCGTTCGAAACCGGGGAGCTGTTTTTT	CASSLAFETGELFF
.	TRBV2	TRBJ2-2	.	TGTGCCAGCAGTGACGCGGACAGGGCGGGGGCCGGGGAGCTGTTTTTT	CASSDADRAGAGELFF
TRBD2	TRBV30	TRBJ2-7	.	TGTGCCTGGAGGGGACTAGCGGGGTCCTACGAGCAGTACTTC	CAWRGLAGSYEQYF
.	TRBV2	TRBJ1-2	.	TGTGCCAGCGAGTTGGGGACACCTGGCTACACCTTC	CASELGTPGYTF
.	TRBV7-9	TRBJ2-1	once	TGTGCCAGCAGCTTCCCCCAGCGGGAGCAGTTCTTC	CASSFPQREQFF
.	TRBV18	TRBJ1-1	few	TGTGCCAGCTCACCAGGAGGTGACACTGAAGCTTTCTTT	CASSPGGDTEAFF
TRBD2	TRBV4-1	TRBJ2-7	.	TGCGCCAGCAGCCTCCGGGACTACCTACGGGAGCAGTACTTC	CASSLRDYLREQYF
TRBD2	TRBV9	TRBJ2-5	.	TGTGCCAGCAGCTTTACTAGCGGGGCCCAAGAGACCCAGTACTTC	CASSFTSGAQETQYF
.	TRBV9	TRBJ2-2	.	TGTGCCAGCAGCGTAGCTAGAGCCGGGGAGCTGTTTTTT	CASSVARAGELFF
TRBD1	TRBV18	TRBJ2-7	.	TGTGCCAGCTCCGGACAGGGGATTGCCTACGAGCAGTACTTC	CASSGQGIAYEQYF
TRBD2	TRBV29-1	TRBJ2-4	.	TGCAGCGTTGCGGTGGGGGGGGAGACGATAGCCAAAAACATTCAGTACTTC	CSVAVGGETIAKNIQYF
TRBD2	TRBV20-1	TRBJ2-2	.	TGCAGTGCTAGCCGCTCCCCACTAGCGAACGGGGAGCTGTTTTTT	CSASRSPLANGELFF
.	TRBV28	TRBJ2-5	.	TGTGCCAGCAAGTTCAGCCCCTTACGCCAAGAGACCCAGTACTTC	CASKFSPLRQETQYF
.	TRBV15	TRBJ1-1	.	TGTGCCACCAGCAGAGAGACAGCCAGCCTTGAAGCTTTCTTT	CATSRETASLEAFF
TRBD2	TRBV20-1	TRBJ2-3	.	TGCAGTGCTAGTGAAAGCGGGAGGGGCTCAGATACGCAGTATTTT	CSASESGRGSDTQYF
TRBD1	TRBV30	TRBJ1-2	.	TGTGCCTGGAAGGGGGCCGACGCCTTGGGGGGAGGCTACACCTTC	CAWKGADALGGGYTF
.	TRBV7-8	TRBJ1-3	.	TGTGCCAGCAGCCCCTACGGACCCAGTTGGGACACCATATATTTT	CASSPYGPSWDTIYF